One and the same sample provided the 7 T cell receptor beta chains below, sequenced in a study of early T cells in non-severe SARS-CoV-2 infection. Via MiXCR, TCRdb re-called the 5' RACE reads, giving one row per CDR3 protein. The sample records over 50,000 distinct CDR3 sequences, about 12% being singletons. The sample consisted of whole blood. The receptors were gathered from an adult who was a healthcare worker with PCR-confirmed SARS-CoV-2 infection or an uninfected control (not recorded which).

This clonotype was detected only a few times. The rearrangement uses TRBV10-3 and TRBJ2-1; D unclear. V was trimmed by 2 bases and J by 4 bases, leaving 6 bases between them. CDR3 length equals 13 residues. Looked up from germline, CDR1 is ENHRY and CDR2 is SYGVKD. CDR3 sequence: CAISEDLYNEQFF. The CDR3 DNA sequence: TGTGCCATCAGTGAGGACCTTTACAATGAGCAGTTCTTC.

This clonotype has at least ten counts. This chain uses TRBV6-6 with TRBJ2-3, with D tentatively TRBD1 (6 bases). CDR3 length: 14 residues. Trimming left V 2 bases short and J 0 bases short, with 6 bases between. From germline, CDR1 is MNHNY and CDR2 SVGAGI (reference sequence). The CDR3 loop reads CASSYQGSTDTQYF. CDR3 in DNA: TGTGCCAGCAGTTACCAGGGGAGCACAGATACGCAGTATTTT.

This clonotype was counted only a few times. This rearrangement joins TRBV11-2 to TRBJ1-6; D unresolved. The CDR3 consists of 14 residues. The germline V and J ends were trimmed by 5 bases and 6 bases, with 11 bases remaining between them. CDR1 is SGHAT and CDR2 is FQNNGV in the germline V gene. In DNA form, the CDR3 reads TGTGCCAGCAGCCCCCTCGGTGTTAATTCACCCCTCCACTTT. This translates into CASSPLGVNSPLHF. The full variable domain, with the rest looked up from reference TRBV11-2 and TRBJ1-6, is EAGVAQSPRYKIIEKRQSVAFWCNPISGHATLYWYQQILGQGPKLLIQFQNNGVVDDSQLPKDRFSAERLKGVDSTLKIQPAKLEDSAVYLCASSPLGVNSPLHFGNGTRLTVT.

The genes are TRBV29-1 and TRBJ2-3; D is undetermined. The V gene's germline CDR1 is SQVTM and CDR2 ANQGSEA. Trimming removed 7 bases from V and 5 bases from J, with 7 bases in between. This CDR3 spans 10 amino acids. As DNA, the CDR3 is TGCAGCGGAGAGAGAGATACGCAGTATTTT. The encoded protein is CSGERDTQYF.

This clonotype has ten or more counts. V is TRBV7-6 and J is TRBJ1-1, with D possibly matching TRBD1 (6 bases). V dropped 1 base and J dropped 1 base, with 10 bases sitting between them. The CDR3 runs to 15 residues. CDR1 is SGHVS, CDR2 FNYEAQ, per germline. The CDR3 coding sequence is TGTGCCAGCAGCTTAGTAGGGGGTGCGAACACTGAAGCTTTCTTT. It codes for CASSLVGGANTEAFF.

This clonotype was found many times. V is TRBV27 and J is TRBJ2-2; D may be TRBD2 (7 bases). Germline CDR1 MNHEY, CDR2 SMNVEV (reference sequence). The length of the CDR3 is 18 residues. V was shortened by 3 bases and J by 5 bases, with 22 bases between the two germline ends. CDR3 nucleotides: TGTGCCAGCAGTTTCGGGGCGGCCGGGGGGCTTTCGACCGGGGAGCTGTTTTTT. Residues: CASSFGAAGGLSTGELFF.

This sequence joins TRBV28 and TRBJ1-1, with a possible D match to TRBD1 (5 bases). The CDR3 sequence is 16 residues long. V lost 6 bases to trimming and J lost 0 bases, with 17 bases between them. The germline gives CDR1 MDHEN, CDR2 SYDVKM. Written as DNA, the CDR3 is TGTGCCAGCAGCCCTGGATCGTCAGGGATGAACACTGAAGCTTTCTTT. Translation: CASSPGSSGMNTEAFF.